This T cell receptor beta chain was identified during a study of T cell clonotyping in hematopoietic cell transplantation. Findings of the study overall: At the given depth, recipient repertoires were over 95% de novo clonotypes. Recipient TCR diversity dropped after transplant; expanded clonotypes rose from day 30 to 180. Without cell sorting, CD4 versus CD8 contributions remain unresolved.

V dropped 1 base and J dropped 2; count of bases not matched to a gene: 5. Germline lookup yields CDR1 SGHDT and CDR2 YYEEEE. CDR3 length: 16 residues. Produced via immunoSEQ multiplex PCR; TCRdb's table is partial and in-frame only. In the table there are 69,000 or so clones, just under 95% of which are singletons. In the case of this clone: Its antigen is unidentified.

The receptor was derived from a middle-aged man in good health. Some clones in this sample may be carry-over from other donors' samples. The chain employs TRBV5-6 and TRBJ2-7; TRBD2 aligns across 11 bases. Sequencing input: peripheral blood mononuclear cells. CDR3 residues: CASSLRLAGPTYEQYF. CDR3 coding DNA: TGTGCCAGCAGCTTGAGACTAGCGGGGCCCACCTACGAGCAGTACTTC.